What follows are 16 T cell receptor beta chains derived from one specimen sequenced in a study of type 1 and type 2 diabetes patients. Amplification started from genomic DNA. Amplification of the beta chain CDR3 used 30 forward and 13 reverse multiplex primers. TCRdb passed the multiplex PCR reads through MiXCR, listing each CDR3 protein once. The sample lists about 270,000 distinct CDR3 sequences, more than 40% occurring once. Sequencing was performed on peripheral blood mononuclear cells (PBMCs). The receptors shown here come from a young man with type 2 diabetes.

This sequence joins TRBV19 and TRBJ2-3; a possible D gene is TRBD2 (6 bases). The CDR3 contains 16 residues. Germline-derived CDR1 and CDR2 are LNHDA and SQIVND (reference sequence). Trimming cost V 2 bases and J 6 bases, with 18 bases left between them. The CDR3 sequence is CASSIWANGGTDTQYF. Written as DNA, the CDR3 is TGTGCCAGTAGTATATGGGCAAATGGAGGGACGGATACGCAGTATTTT.

This clonotype was counted only a few times. This chain connects TRBV2 to TRBJ2-1; TRBD2 agrees at 7 bases. Per the germline V gene, CDR1 is SNHLY and CDR2 is FYNNEI. V dropped 7 bases and J dropped 7; count of bases not matched to a gene: 13. The CDR3 has 15 residues. The CDR3 sequence is CASNPGTTAGNEQFF. The DNA of the CDR3 is TGTGCCAGCAACCCCGGGACTACAGCAGGGAATGAGCAGTTCTTC.

This clonotype has just one count. The chain is built from TRBV7-9 and TRBJ2-2, with D perhaps assigned TRBD1 or TRBD2 (7 bases each). This CDR3 has 14 amino acids. Trimming shortened V by 3 bases and J by 5 bases, and 10 bases separated the two germline ends. Germline CDR1 reads SEHNR; CDR2 reads FQNEAQ (reference sequence). The CDR3 DNA sequence: TGTGCCAGCAGCTTCCAGGGGGGGACCGGGGAGCTGTTTTTT. Encoded protein: CASSFQGGTGELFF. Full variable domain (missing parts from reference TRBV7-9 and TRBJ2-2): DTGVSQNPRHKITKRGQNVTFRCDPISEHNRLYWYRQTLGQGPEFLTYFQNEAQLEKSRLLSDRFSAERPKGSFSTLEIQRTEQGDSAMYLCASSFQGGTGELFFGEGSRLTVL.

A few counts support this clonotype. The genes are TRBV20-1 and TRBJ2-7; D gene ambiguous. V dropped 1 base and J dropped 2 bases, with 9 bases sitting between them. This CDR3 is 13 amino acids long. CDR1 and CDR2 from the germline V gene are DFQATT and SNEGSKA (reference sequence). CDR3 sequence: CSARGQVTYEQYF. CDR3 sequence (DNA): TGCAGTGCTAGAGGTCAGGTCACCTACGAGCAGTACTTC.

The V call is TRBV28, the J call TRBJ2-2; 15 nucleotides agree with TRBD2. With V trimmed by 4 bases and J by 5 bases, 8 bases remained unmatched. Germline V gene lookup returns CDR1 MDHEN and CDR2 SYDVKM. The CDR3 totals 18 residues. The CDR3 region is CASSYRTSGGAWTGELFF. CDR3 sequence (DNA): TGTGCCAGCAGTTACCGGACTAGCGGGGGGGCGTGGACCGGGGAGCTGTTTTTT.

This clonotype was detected only once. An end of the junction differs from the germline gene, which may be a read error. The chain combines TRBV25-1 with TRBJ2-1, with TRBD1 matching over 12 bases. Germline assignment: CDR1 MGHDK and CDR2 SYGVNS. This CDR3 spans 20 amino acids. The CDR3 reads CASSDPTGTGGRSSYDEQFF. The CDR3 nucleotides are TGTGCCAGCAGTGATCCCACCGGGACAGGGGGCCGAAGCTCCTACGATGAGCAGTTCTTC.

The chain employs TRBV7-2 and TRBJ2-3, with 11 positions matching TRBD2. This CDR3 comprises 15 residues. Germline V gives CDR1 SGHTA, CDR2 FQGNSA. The V segment lost 6 bases and the J segment 6 bases; nucleotides outside the gene matches: 8. In DNA form, the CDR3 reads TGTGCCAGCAGAAGACTAGCGGGGAGGAGGGATACGCAGTATTTT. As protein: CASRRLAGRRDTQYF.

This rearrangement joins TRBV10-3 to TRBJ1-4, with TRBD1 as a possible D gene (5 bases). Trimming cost V 10 bases and J 9 bases, with 15 bases left between them. The length of the CDR3 is 12 residues. In germline, CDR1 is ENHRY, CDR2 SYGVKD. CDR3 sequence reads: CATKGREKKLFF. The CDR3 coding sequence is TGTGCCACCAAGGGGCGGGAAAAAAAACTGTTTTTT.

This clonotype was recorded a few times. The genes are TRBV2 and TRBJ2-3; D is undetermined. Per the germline V gene, CDR1 is SNHLY and CDR2 is FYNNEI. This CDR3 comprises 15 residues. V lost 1 base, J lost 0 bases, and 8 bases lay in between. The CDR3 is CASSEGRLSTDTQYF. The CDR3 DNA follows: TGTGCCAGCAGTGAAGGGAGACTTAGCACAGATACGCAGTATTTT. Looking up the rest from reference TRBV2 and TRBJ2-3 gives the full variable domain: EPEVTQTPSHQVTQMGQEVILRCVPISNHLYFYWYRQILGQKVEFLVSFYNNEISEKSEIFDDQFSVERPDGSNFTLKIRSTKLEDSAMYFCASSEGRLSTDTQYFGPGTRLTVL.

This clonotype was seen more than once but under ten times. The chain joins TRBV7-3 to TRBJ2-3; no firm D call. V lost 1 base to trimming and J lost 7 bases, with 15 bases between them. The germline gives CDR1 SGHTA, CDR2 FQGTGA. This CDR3 is built from 15 residues. The CDR3 protein is CASSLIGQDWYTQYF. The CDR3 coding sequence is TGTGCCAGCAGCTTAATCGGGCAGGATTGGTATACGCAGTATTTT.

J is TRBJ2-7 and V is TRBV6-1; no firm D call. The CDR3 consists of 14 residues. Trimming removed 7 bases at V and 2 bases at J, with 15 bases between. Germline-derived CDR1 and CDR2 are MNHNS and SASEGT. CDR3 bases: TGTGCCAGCACGCAGGACGGATCAGCCTACGAGCAGTACTTC. This encodes CASTQDGSAYEQYF.

This clonotype came up a few times. This chain connects TRBV7-8 to TRBJ2-6; D not resolved. V lost 0 bases and J lost 4, with 16 bases in between. CDR3 size: 18 residues. Germline V CDR1 and CDR2: SGHVS, FQNEAQ. In DNA form, the CDR3 reads TGTGCCAGCAGCTTAGCCTCTATAGGACGTACCGGGGCCAACGTCCTGACTTTC. This codes for CASSLASIGRTGANVLTF. The full variable domain, rest sourced from reference TRBV7-8 and TRBJ2-6, is GAGVSQSPRYKVAKRGQDVALRCDPISGHVSLFWYQQALGQGPEFLTYFQNEAQLDKSGLPSDRFFAERPEGSVSTLKIQRTQQEDSAVYLCASSLASIGRTGANVLTFGAGSRLTVL.

The V call is TRBV5-1, the J call TRBJ2-7; D not certain. CDR3 length: 16 amino acids. Trimming removed 0 bases from V and 4 bases from J, with 17 bases in between. CDR1 and CDR2 (germline): SGHRS, YFSETQ. The CDR3 protein is CASSLEGIPTDYEQYF. CDR3 coding DNA: TGCGCCAGCAGCTTGGAGGGTATACCCACGGATTACGAGCAGTACTTC.

This rearrangement joins TRBV28 to TRBJ1-1; no definite D call. V lost 10 bases and J 3 bases, leaving 18 bases between the germline ends. CDR3 length: 14 amino acids. The germline CDR1 and CDR2 sequences are MDHEN and SYDVKM. This CDR3 reads CANSSRREHTEAFF. DNA for the CDR3: TGTGCCAACAGCTCACGACGGGAGCACACTGAAGCTTTCTTT.

In its sample, this clonotype was seen a few times. The chain carries TRBV30 and TRBJ2-5; tentatively, D is TRBD2 (5 bases). Germline V CDR1 and CDR2: GTSNPN, SVGIG (reference sequence). V lost 2 bases and J 2 bases, leaving 15 bases between the germline ends. The CDR3 length is 15 residues. CDR3 amino acids: CAWSTEAMIQETQYF. The CDR3 DNA follows: TGTGCCTGGAGTACGGAGGCGATGATTCAAGAGACCCAGTACTTC. The whole variable domain, filled in from reference TRBV30 and TRBJ2-5, reads SQTIHQWPATLVQPVGSPLSLECTVEGTSNPNLYWYRQAAGRGLQLLFYSVGIGQISSEVPQNLSASRPQDRQFILSSKKLLLSDSGFYLCAWSTEAMIQETQYFGPGTRLLVL.

The gene calls are TRBV9 and TRBJ1-2, with D tentatively TRBD1 (5 bases). This CDR3 spans 16 amino acids. Trimming stripped 0 bases from V and 5 bases from J, with 17 bases between. Germline V lookup: CDR1 SGDLS, CDR2 YYNGEE. The CDR3 DNA reads as TGTGCCAGCAGCGTAGGAGGCGGGGGAGTTATTTATGGCTACACCTTC. Amino acid sequence: CASSVGGGGVIYGYTF. Supplemented by reference TRBV9 and TRBJ1-2, the full variable domain reads DSGVTQTPKHLITATGQRVTLRCSPRSGDLSVYWYQQSLDQGLQFLIQYYNGEERAKGNILERFSAQQFPDLHSELNLSSLELGDSALYFCASSVGGGGVIYGYTFGSGTRLTVV.